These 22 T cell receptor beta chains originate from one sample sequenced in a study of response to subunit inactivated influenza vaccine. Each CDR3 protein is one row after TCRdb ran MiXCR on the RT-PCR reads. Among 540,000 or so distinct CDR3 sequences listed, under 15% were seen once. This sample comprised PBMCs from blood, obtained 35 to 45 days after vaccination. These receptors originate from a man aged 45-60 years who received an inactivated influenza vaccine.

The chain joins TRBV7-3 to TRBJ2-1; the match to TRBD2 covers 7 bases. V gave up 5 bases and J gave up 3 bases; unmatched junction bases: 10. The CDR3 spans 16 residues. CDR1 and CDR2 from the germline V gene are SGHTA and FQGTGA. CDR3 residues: CASSPDPAGNYNEQFF. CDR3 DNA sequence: TGTGCCAGCAGCCCCGACCCAGCGGGGAACTACAATGAGCAGTTCTTC. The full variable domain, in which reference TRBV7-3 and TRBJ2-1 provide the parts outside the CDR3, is GAGVSQTPSNKVTEKGKYVELRCDPISGHTALYWYRQSLGQGPEFLIYFQGTGAADDSGLPNDRFFAVRPEGSVSTLKIQRTERGDSAVYLCASSPDPAGNYNEQFFGPGTRLTVL.

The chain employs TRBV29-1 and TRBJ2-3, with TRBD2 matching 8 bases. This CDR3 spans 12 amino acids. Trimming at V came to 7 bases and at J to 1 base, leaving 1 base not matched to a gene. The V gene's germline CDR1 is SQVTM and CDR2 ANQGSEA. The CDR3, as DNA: TGCAGCGCGACTAGCGGCACAGATACGCAGTATTTT. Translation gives CSATSGTDTQYF.

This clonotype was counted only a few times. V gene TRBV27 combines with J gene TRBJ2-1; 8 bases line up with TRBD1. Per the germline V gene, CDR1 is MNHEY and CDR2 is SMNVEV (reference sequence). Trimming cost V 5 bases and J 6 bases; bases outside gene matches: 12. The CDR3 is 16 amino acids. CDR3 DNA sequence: TGTGCCAGCAGTAAGGACAGGGCATACCGAGCCAATGAGCAGTTCTTC. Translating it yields CASSKDRAYRANEQFF.

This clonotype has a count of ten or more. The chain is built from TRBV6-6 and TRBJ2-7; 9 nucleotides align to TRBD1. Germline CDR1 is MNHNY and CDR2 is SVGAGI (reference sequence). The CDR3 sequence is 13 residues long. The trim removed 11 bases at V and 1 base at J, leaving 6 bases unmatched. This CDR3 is CASGTGTSYEQYF. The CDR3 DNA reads TGTGCCTCCGGGACAGGGACTTCCTACGAGCAGTACTTC.

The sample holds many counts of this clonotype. Written as DNA, the CDR3 is TGCAGCGCCCGGTCGGGGACAGGGGCGAACACCGGGGAGCTGTTTTTT. Amino acids: CSARSGTGANTGELFF. The rearrangement links TRBV29-1 to TRBJ2-2; TRBD1 agrees at 10 bases. Germline CDR1 reads SQVTM; CDR2 reads ANQGSEA. J gave up 0 bases and V 7 bases, and 8 bases lay outside the gene matches. This CDR3 has 16 amino acids.

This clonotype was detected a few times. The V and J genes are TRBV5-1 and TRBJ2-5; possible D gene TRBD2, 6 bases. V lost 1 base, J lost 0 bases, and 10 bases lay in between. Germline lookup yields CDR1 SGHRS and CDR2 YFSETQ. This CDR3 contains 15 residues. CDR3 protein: CASSLFRGDQETQYF. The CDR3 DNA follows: TGCGCCAGCAGCTTGTTTCGCGGGGACCAAGAGACCCAGTACTTC.

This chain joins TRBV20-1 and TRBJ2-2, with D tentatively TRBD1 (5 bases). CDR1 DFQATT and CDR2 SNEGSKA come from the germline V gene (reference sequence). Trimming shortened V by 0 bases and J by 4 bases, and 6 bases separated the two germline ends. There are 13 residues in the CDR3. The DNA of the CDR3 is TGCAGTGCTAGAGACGACAGCACCGGGGAGCTGTTTTTT. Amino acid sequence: CSARDDSTGELFF.

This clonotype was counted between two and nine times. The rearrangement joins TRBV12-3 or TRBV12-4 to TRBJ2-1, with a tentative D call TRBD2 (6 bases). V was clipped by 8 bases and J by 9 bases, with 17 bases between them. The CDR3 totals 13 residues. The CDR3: CASSQGARGEQFF. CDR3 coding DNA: TGTGCCAGCTCCCAAGGGGCGCGGGGTGAGCAGTTCTTC.

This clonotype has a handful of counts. CDR3 bases: TGTGCCAGTAGTATAGATCATCGGGCAGATACGCAGTATTTT. Translating it yields CASSIDHRADTQYF. V usage is TRBV19 and J usage is TRBJ2-3; D gene uncertain. The V gene lost 0 bases and the J gene lost 4 bases, with 8 bases spanning the gap. CDR1 is LNHDA, CDR2 SQIVND, per germline (reference sequence). CDR3 size: 14 residues.

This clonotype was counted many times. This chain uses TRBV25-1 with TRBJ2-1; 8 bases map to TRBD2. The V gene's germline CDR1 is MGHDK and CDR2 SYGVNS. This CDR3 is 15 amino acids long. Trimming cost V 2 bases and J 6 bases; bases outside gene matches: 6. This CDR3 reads CASSEHGRAGNEQFF. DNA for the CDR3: TGTGCCAGCAGTGAACACGGGAGGGCCGGCAATGAGCAGTTCTTC.

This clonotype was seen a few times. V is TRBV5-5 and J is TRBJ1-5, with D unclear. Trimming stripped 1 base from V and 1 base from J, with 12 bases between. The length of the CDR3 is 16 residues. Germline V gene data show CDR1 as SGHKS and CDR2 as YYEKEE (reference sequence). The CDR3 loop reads CASSLRWQASNQPQHF. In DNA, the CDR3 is TGTGCCAGCAGCTTGCGTTGGCAGGCGAGCAATCAGCCCCAGCATTTT.

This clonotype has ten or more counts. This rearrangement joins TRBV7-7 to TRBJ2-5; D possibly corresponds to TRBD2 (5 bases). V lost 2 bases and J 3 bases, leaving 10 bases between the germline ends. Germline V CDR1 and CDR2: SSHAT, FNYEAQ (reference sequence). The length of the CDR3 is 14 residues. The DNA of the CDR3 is TGTGCCAGCAGCTTACCCGGGGTTAAAGAGACCCAGTACTTC. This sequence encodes CASSLPGVKETQYF.

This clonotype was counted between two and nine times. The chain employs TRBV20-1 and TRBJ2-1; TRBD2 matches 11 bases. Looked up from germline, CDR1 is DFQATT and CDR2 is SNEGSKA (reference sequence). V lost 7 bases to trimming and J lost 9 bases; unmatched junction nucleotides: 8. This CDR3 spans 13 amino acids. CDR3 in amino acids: CSVGGLADTEQFF. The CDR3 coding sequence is TGCAGTGTTGGGGGACTAGCGGATACTGAGCAGTTCTTC.

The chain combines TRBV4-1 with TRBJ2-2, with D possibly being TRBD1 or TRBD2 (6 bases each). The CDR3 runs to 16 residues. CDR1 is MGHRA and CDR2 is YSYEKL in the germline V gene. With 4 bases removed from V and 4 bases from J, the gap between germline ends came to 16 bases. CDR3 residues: CASSLMEGGGTGELFF. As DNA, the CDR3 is TGCGCCAGCAGCCTCATGGAGGGGGGAGGCACCGGGGAGCTGTTTTTT.

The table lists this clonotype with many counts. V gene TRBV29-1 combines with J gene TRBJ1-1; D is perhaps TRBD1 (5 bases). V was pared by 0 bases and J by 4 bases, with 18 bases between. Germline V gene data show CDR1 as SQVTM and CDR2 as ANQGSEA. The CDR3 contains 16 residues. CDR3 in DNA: TGCAGCGTTGAAGAGTTTGGGGGATACGGGGCCACTGAAGCTTTCTTT. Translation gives CSVEEFGGYGATEAFF.

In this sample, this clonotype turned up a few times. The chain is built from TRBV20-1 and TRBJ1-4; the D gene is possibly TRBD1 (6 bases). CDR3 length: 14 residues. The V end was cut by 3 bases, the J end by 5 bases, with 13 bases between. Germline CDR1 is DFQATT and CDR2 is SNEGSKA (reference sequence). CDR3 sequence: CSASGGALNEKLFF. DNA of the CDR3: TGCAGTGCTAGCGGGGGGGCCCTAAATGAAAAACTGTTTTTT.

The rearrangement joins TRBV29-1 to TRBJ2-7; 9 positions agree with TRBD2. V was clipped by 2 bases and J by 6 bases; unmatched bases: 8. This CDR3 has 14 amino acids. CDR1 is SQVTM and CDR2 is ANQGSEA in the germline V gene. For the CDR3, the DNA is TGCAGCGTTGAATCCTTGCGGGGGGGCGGCGAGCAGTACTTC. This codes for CSVESLRGGGEQYF.

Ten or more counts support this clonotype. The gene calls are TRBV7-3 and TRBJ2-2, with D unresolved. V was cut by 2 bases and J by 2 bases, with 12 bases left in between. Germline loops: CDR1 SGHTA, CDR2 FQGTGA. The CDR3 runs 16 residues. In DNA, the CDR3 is TGTGCCAGCAGCTTATTCCCTGAGACCAACACCGGGGAGCTGTTTTTT. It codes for CASSLFPETNTGELFF.

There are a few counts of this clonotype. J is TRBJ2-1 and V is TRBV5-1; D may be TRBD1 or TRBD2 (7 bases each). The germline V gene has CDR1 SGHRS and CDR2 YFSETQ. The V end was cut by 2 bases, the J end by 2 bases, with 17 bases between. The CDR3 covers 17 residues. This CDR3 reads CASSFGPSGTAYNEQFF. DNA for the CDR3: TGCGCCAGCAGCTTTGGGCCGAGCGGGACAGCCTACAATGAGCAGTTCTTC.

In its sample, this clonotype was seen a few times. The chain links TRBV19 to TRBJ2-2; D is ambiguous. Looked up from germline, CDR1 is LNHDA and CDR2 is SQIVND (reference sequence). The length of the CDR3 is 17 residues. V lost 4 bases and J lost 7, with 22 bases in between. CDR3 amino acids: CASSNPFASPGGGELFF. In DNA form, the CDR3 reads TGTGCCAGTAGTAACCCTTTTGCCTCGCCAGGCGGCGGGGAGCTGTTTTTT.

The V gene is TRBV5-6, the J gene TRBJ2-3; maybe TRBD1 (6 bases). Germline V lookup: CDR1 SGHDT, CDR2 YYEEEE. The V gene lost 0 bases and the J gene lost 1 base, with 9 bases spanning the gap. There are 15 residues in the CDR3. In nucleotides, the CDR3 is TGTGCCAGCAGCTTGGACAGGACAGGCACAGATACGCAGTATTTT. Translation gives CASSLDRTGTDTQYF. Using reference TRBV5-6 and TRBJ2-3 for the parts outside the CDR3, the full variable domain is DAGVTQSPTHLIKTRGQQVTLRCSPKSGHDTVSWYQQALGQGPQFIFQYYEEEERQRGNFPDRFSGHQFPNYSSELNVNALLLGDSALYLCASSLDRTGTDTQYFGPGTRLTVL.

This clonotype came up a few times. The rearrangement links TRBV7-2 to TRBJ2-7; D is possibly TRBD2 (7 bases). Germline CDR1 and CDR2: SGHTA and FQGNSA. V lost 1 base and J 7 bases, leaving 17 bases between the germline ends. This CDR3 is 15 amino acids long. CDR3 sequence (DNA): TGTGCCAGCAGCTTAGGGCGGGGGCACCCGGGGGAGCAGTACTTC. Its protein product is CASSLGRGHPGEQYF.